The source of this TCR beta chain is a study of vaccination effects on CD4 cells after COVID-19 (dated by TCRdb to 2022 to 2024). Study-level background: Each participant received two doses of an mRNA SARS-CoV-2 vaccine, either BNT162b2 or mRNA-1273. Pre-vaccine samples were drawn from two convalescent patients 16 days and one week before the first dose, at 142 and 148 days after COVID-19 diagnosis. The study compared SARS-CoV-2 spike-specific CD4+ TCR repertoires before and after mRNA vaccination in COVID-19 convalescent patients and infection-naive vaccine recipients. A total of some eleven COVID-19 convalescent patients and a handful of SARS-CoV-2-naive healthy vaccine recipients were included in the full study. Cultures from other donors in the study were sequenced using the Oncomine TCR Beta short-read assay on an Illumina iSeq 100. Study-wide findings and limitations: Among convalescent patients, the spike-reactive repertoire after vaccination was made up mainly of new vaccine-induced clones that were largely distinct from the clones induced by infection. Limitations of the study were the small number of convalescent patients and the absence of early post-infection timepoints. At late post-vaccination timepoints, both infection-induced and vaccine-induced clones showed marked clonal contraction, consistent with waning T cell responses.

The germline V end is reduced by 1 base and the J end by 9 bases; junction bases left unmatched: 10. The CDR3 covers 16 residues, taking in both the cysteine and the phenylalanine. Solely the CDR3 DNA is kept, with 48 bases framed from the first base. CDR1 and CDR2, per the germline V gene (reference sequence), are LGHDT and YNNKEL. Library construction relied on the immunoSEQ multiplex PCR assay. DNA from the cultured, isolated CD4+ T cells was subjected to TCR beta CDR3 sequencing. Under the source paper's analysis protocol: The analysis removed non-productive TCR sequences, trimmed reads to the CDR3 region, and retained only CDR3s that were 7 or more amino acids long. The MANAFEST web app was used to pick out antigen-specific clonotypes by comparing their expansion in peptide wells with that in reference cultures. To be called positive, a clone needed expansion at FDR<0.05 compared with the reference and with all other wells, an odds ratio greater than 5, and a frequency greater than 0.1% in two replicate wells. Clonotypes significantly expanded in SARS-CoV-2 spike wells and in at least one common cold coronavirus spike condition were defined as cross-reactive. Using the stringdist R package, CDR3 similarity was measured by Levenshtein distance, and unrooted trees were constructed with ape in R 3.6.1. TCRdb retrieved this table from immuneACCESS and kept in-frame rearrangements only. Not all clones are present; in checked studies, unresolved V genes account for under half, and no reason is known for the remainder. V and J calls and clone size are given by that table; D and trimming were obtained from the DNA. The sample table holds 30,000 to 40,000 clones, of which just under 75% were seen once. 25% to 35% of the sample lies in the top ten.

In the ViraFEST assay, PBMC were stimulated with viral peptide pools, and antigen-specific CD4+ T cell clonotypes were then identified by expansion using TCR sequencing. After 10 days of culture, CD4+ T cells were isolated with the EasySep CD4+ T cell isolation kit. PCR-confirmed SARS-CoV-2 infection had occurred in convalescent patients between March and December 2020, before the Alpha, Beta and Delta variants emerged in the United States. Some 2 million PBMC per well were cultured in IMDM with about 5% human AB serum, 10 IU/ml IL-2 and gentamicin, plus 10 ug/ml peptides. Half of the culture medium was replaced with fresh IL-2-containing medium on days 3 and 7. Unless otherwise noted, each peptide stimulation condition was cultured in triplicate wells. PBMC were separated from whole blood using Ficoll-Paque Plus gradient centrifugation and were then either cryopreserved at -140C or used fresh. The QIAamp micro DNA kit was used to extract genomic DNA from the cultured CD4+ T cells.

Note on this clone: Which antigen it targets is not known. Nothing much larger sits one base from this clone, and base qualities are not available.

The TCR originated in a human donor who had a prior SARS-CoV-2 infection. The chain uses TRBV3-1 (or the pseudogene TRBV3-2) and TRBJ2-1, and 9 junctional nucleotides match TRBD2. The specimen comprised CD4+ T cells from PBMCs cultured with a peptide pool, sampled before COVID-19 vaccination. The CDR3 protein sequence reads: CASSQVGGGAVGEQFF. The sequenced DNA: TGTGCCAGCAGCCAAGTTGGCGGGGGGGCCGTAGGTGAGCAGTTCTTC.